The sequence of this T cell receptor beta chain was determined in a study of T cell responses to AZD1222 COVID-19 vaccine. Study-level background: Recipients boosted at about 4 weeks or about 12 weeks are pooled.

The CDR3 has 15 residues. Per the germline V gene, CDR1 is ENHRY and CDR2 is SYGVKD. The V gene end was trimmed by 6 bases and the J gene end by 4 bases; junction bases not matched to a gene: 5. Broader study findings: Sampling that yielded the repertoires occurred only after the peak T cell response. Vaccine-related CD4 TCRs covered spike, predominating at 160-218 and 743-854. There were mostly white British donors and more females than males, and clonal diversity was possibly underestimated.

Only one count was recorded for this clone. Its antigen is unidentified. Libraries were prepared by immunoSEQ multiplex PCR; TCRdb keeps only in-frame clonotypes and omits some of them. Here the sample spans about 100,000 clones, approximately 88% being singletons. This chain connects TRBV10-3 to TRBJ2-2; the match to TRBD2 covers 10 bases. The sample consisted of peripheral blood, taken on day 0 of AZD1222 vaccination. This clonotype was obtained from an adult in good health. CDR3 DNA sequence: TGTGCCATCAGCGGAGCGGGGGGGCGCACCGGGGAGCTGTTTTTT. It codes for CAISGAGGRTGELFF.